What follows is one T cell receptor (beta chain) and its context. This record belongs to a study of T-cell memory formation after mild COVID-19. TCRdb passed the 5' RACE reads through MiXCR, listing each CDR3 protein once. Of some 250,000 distinct CDR3 sequences in the sample, roughly 18% were seen once. V was trimmed by 6 bases and J by 3 bases, leaving 9 bases between them. The CDR3 consists of 13 residues. The V gene's germline CDR1 is SGHAT and CDR2 FQNNGV. This TCR was sampled from a man younger than 30 who had mild COVID-19 (a few samples of this study predate the infection). Cell type and time point are not known. The sequencing input was PBMCs or a T cell subset sorted from them (not recorded which). V and J are TRBV11-2 and TRBJ1-3; D gene unclear. The CDR3 nucleotides read TGTGCCAGCAGGCCGGGAGATGGAAACACCATATATTTT. The encoded protein is CASRPGDGNTIYF.